One T cell receptor (beta chain) is described in this entry. The record originates from a study of blood T cell repertoires in COVID-19. This table comes from immunoSEQ multiplex PCR, and its TCRdb copy is limited to in-frame clones, with some not included. The table shows about 100,000 clones, with 87% occurring only once. This CDR3 is 11 amino acids long. The V gene lost 3 bases and the J gene lost 15 bases, with 12 bases spanning the gap. Germline assignment: CDR1 MDHEN and CDR2 SYDVKM. Sequencing used peripheral blood. The TCR sequence derives from a woman aged 50 to 65 with COVID-19, enrolled during active disease. The chain is built from TRBV28 and TRBJ1-5, with D possibly TRBD1 on 5 matching bases. The chain's CDR3 is CASSFSQGTHF. DNA for the CDR3: TGTGCCAGCAGTTTCAGCCAGGGTACGCATTTT. The variable domain in full, completed from reference TRBV28 and TRBJ1-5, reads DVKVTQSSRYLVKRTGEKVFLECVQDMDHENMFWYRQDPGLGLRLIYFSYDVKMKEKGDIPEGYSVSREKKERFSLILESASTNQTSMYLCASSFSQGTHFGDGTRLSIL.